The clone carrying this T cell receptor beta chain has more than one count but fewer than ten. TCRdb re-called the 5' RACE reads with MiXCR, one entry per CDR3 protein. The data contain 300,000 or so distinct CDR3 sequences, approximately 4.2% of them seen just once; the ten biggest clones take up more than 20%. Losses at the gene ends were 3 bases for V and 6 bases for J; bases not matched to a gene: 4. CDR3 size: 14 residues. The germline V gene encodes CDR1 LNHNV and CDR2 YYDKDF (reference sequence). The data originate from a study of T cells after yellow fever vaccination. This TCR derives from a man aged 18 to 29 who received the YFV17D yellow fever vaccine. The V and J genes are TRBV15 and TRBJ2-2; 7 bases agree with TRBD1. Sequencing used PBMCs, obtained 5 days after the yellow fever booster vaccination. CDR3 residues: CATSSRQGSGELFF. The CDR3 DNA is TGTGCCACCAGCAGCCGACAGGGCTCCGGGGAGCTGTTTTTT.